A selection of T cell receptor beta chains follows, all from one sample in a study of cytomegalovirus exposure and HLA in healthy donors. Only in-frame clones appear in the TCRdb table, and some are missing; sequencing was by immunoSEQ multiplex PCR. The sample holds roughly 130,000 clones; approximately 80% are singletons and the top ten take around 1.9%. Sequencing used PBMCs. The receptors here all came from a man aged 35-49 years in good health and CMV-seronegative. Both conserved end residues are trimmed from each CDR3. The D gene is left open where the match is weak.

d_gene | j_gene | v_gene | CDR3aa
NA | TRBJ2-5 | TRBV6-4 | ASSDSRSPTGTTQETQY
NA | TRBJ2-5 | TRBV28 | ASSLWEEGY
TRBD2 | TRBJ2-1 | TRBV6-1 | ASSELAGTYNEQF
NA | TRBJ2-6 | TRBV25-1 | TSSESQGSGANVLT
NA | TRBJ2-2 | TRBV9 | ASSVDPSSGELF
NA | TRBJ2-2 | TRBV29-1 | SATWRGRGGELF
NA | TRBJ1-1 | TRBV30 | ASAGDSNTEAF
NA | TRBJ1-5 | TRBV30 | AWTEGVAQPQH
NA | TRBJ1-3 | TRBV19 | ASGLGHTGNTIY
TRBD2 | TRBJ2-7 | TRBV4-1 | ASSHAGDYEQY
NA | TRBJ2-7 | TRBV28 | ASGEVSYEQY
NA | TRBJ1-2 | TRBV28 | ASSFALGADYGYT
TRBD1 | TRBJ2-7 | TRBV2 | ASSEPGQGRAESSYEQY
TRBD1 | TRBJ1-3 | TRBV11-2 | ASSLETGPNTIY
NA | TRBJ2-7 | TRBV4-2 | ASSQIQGYEQY
NA | TRBJ2-3 | TRBV6-5 | ASSYRRPGTDTQY
TRBD2 | TRBJ2-7 | TRBV19 | ASSMLLAGGEQY
TRBD1 | TRBJ2-2 | TRBV27 | ASSPDRGTGELF
TRBD2 | TRBJ2-1 | TRBV5-5 | ASSNIPLAGGQVSEQF
NA | TRBJ2-1 | TRBV28 | ASSHLFSSYNEQF
NA | TRBJ2-1 | TRBV18 | ASSVVGIYNEQF
NA | TRBJ1-5 | TRBV29-1 | SATSQDNQPQH
NA | TRBJ2-3 | TRBV12-5 | ASGLSRKEQGPFPSTDTQY
TRBD2 | TRBJ2-7 | TRBV10-2 | ASSDGLAGSYEQY
TRBD1 | TRBJ1-1 | TRBV6-5 | ASSYEGGHTEAF
TRBD1 | TRBJ2-7 | TRBV6-5 | ASRRDRGRSEQY
TRBD1 | TRBJ2-7 | TRBV19 | ASSIETGSYEQY
NA | TRBJ1-5 | TRBV11-2 | ASSRTDVQPQH
TRBD2 | TRBJ2-7 | TRBV7-9 | ASTGGLAGEQY
NA | TRBJ1-2 | TRBV7-9 | ASSLGAASSGYT
TRBD2 | TRBJ2-2 | TRBV27 | ASSLIRTSGGSNTGELF
NA | TRBJ2-5 | TRBV7-3 | ASSPTAAAQETQY
NA | TRBJ1-3 | TRBV30 | AWSDSGNAIY
NA | TRBJ2-2 | TRBV7-9 | ASTLGPQGELF
TRBD2 | NA | TRBV11-2 | ASSLGGGLYEQY
TRBD2 | NA | TRBV7-8 | ASSFPSGSVSYEQY
NA | TRBJ2-1 | TRBV7-9 | SSSWEYNEQF
TRBD2 | TRBJ2-1 | TRBV13 | ASSLGVVAGGHEQF
TRBD2 | TRBJ2-7 | TRBV18 | ASSPLQAGGRAEQY
TRBD1 | TRBJ2-7 | TRBV7-9 | ASSPGQGASYEQY
NA | TRBJ2-6 | TRBV12-5 | ASGQFQGRTANGLT